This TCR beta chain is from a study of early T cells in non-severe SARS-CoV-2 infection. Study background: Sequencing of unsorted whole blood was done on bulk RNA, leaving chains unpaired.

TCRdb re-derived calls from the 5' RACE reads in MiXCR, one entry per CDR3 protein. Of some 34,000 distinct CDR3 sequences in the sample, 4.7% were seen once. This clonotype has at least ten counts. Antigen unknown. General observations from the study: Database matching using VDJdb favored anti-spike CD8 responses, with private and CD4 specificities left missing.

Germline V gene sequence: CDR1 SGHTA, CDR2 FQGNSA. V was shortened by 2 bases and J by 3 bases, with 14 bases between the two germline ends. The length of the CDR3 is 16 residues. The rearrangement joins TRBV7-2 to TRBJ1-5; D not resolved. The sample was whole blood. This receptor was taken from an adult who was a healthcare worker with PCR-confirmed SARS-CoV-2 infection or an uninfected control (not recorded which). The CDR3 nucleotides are TGTGCCAGCAGCTTAAGAGGCAACCCGTACAATCAGCCCCAGCATTTT. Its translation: CASSLRGNPYNQPQHF.